These T cell receptor beta chains were read from a single sample in a study of identical twins. Each CDR3 protein is one row after TCRdb ran MiXCR on the 5' RACE reads. The table records 500,000 to 550,000 distinct CDR3 sequences, more than 20% of them present only once. These data also formed part of another study, on yellow fever vaccine responses in identical twins.

Sequencing was done on a sample of CD4+ T cells sorted from blood. The source of these receptors is a woman aged 18 to 35 in good health. Each CDR3 is given with its conserved first and last residue. Each record gives: J gene, V gene, clone size, D gene, CDR3 DNA, CDR3 protein. D genes are given only for firm matches. The size field is filled for only some rows; it gives once, few, many or a size class.

>TRBJ1-2|TRBV3-1|NA|TRBD1
TGTGCCAGCAGCCAAGTGGGACAGGGGCCGGCTAACTATGGCTACACCTTC
CASSQVGQGPANYGYTF
>TRBJ1-5|TRBV28|NA|NA
TGTGCCAGCAGTGAACAGGTGGTTCAGCCCCAGCATTTT
CASSEQVVQPQHF
>TRBJ2-4|TRBV12-3/TRBV12-4|once|NA
TGTGCCATCAGTCAACGAAGCGAGGGGTTGGGGGCCAAAAACATTCAGTACTTC
CAISQRSEGLGAKNIQYF
>TRBJ1-5|TRBV4-2|NA|NA
TGTGCCAGCAGCCAAGATTGGGAACAGGGAGGCCAGCCCCAGCATTTT
CASSQDWEQGGQPQHF
>TRBJ2-7|TRBV2|few|NA
TGTGCCAGCAGTAACGGCAGGCAAAACCGGCAGTACTTC
CASSNGRQNRQYF
>TRBJ2-7|TRBV29-1|NA|NA
TGCAGCGTTGAAGGAGCGACCTACGAGCAGTACTTC
CSVEGATYEQYF
>TRBJ2-1|TRBV10-3|few|TRBD2
TGTGCCATCAAGGAGGGACTAGCGGAGTACAATGAGCAGTTCTTC
CAIKEGLAEYNEQFF
>TRBJ2-1|TRBV5-1|NA|NA
TGCGCCAGCAGCCCGGGACTCCTCGCGGGCAATGAGCAGTTCTTC
CASSPGLLAGNEQFF
>TRBJ2-1|TRBV20-1|NA|TRBD1
TGCAGTGCTATACCCGACAGGGGGAATGAGCAGTTCTTC
CSAIPDRGNEQFF
>TRBJ2-3|TRBV7-9|NA|NA
TGTGCCAGCAGCTTTGCGGCGCCGGCGTCAGATACGCAGTATTTT
CASSFAAPASDTQYF
>TRBJ2-7|TRBV12-3/TRBV12-4|NA|TRBD1
TGTGCCAGCAGCCAAGACAGGGGCCCCTACGAGCAGTACTTC
CASSQDRGPYEQYF
>TRBJ2-3|TRBV29-1|NA|TRBD2
TGCAGCGTTGAGACGGGAGGGGATACGCAGTATTTT
CSVETGGDTQYF
>TRBJ1-1|TRBV7-2|many|TRBD1
TGTGCCAGCAGCCCGTCCCGGGACAGGGTCCCTGAAGCTTTCTTT
CASSPSRDRVPEAFF
>TRBJ2-7|TRBV5-1|few|TRBD1
TGCGCCAGCAGCCCGGAAGGAGGGGACAGGGGGTTCGAGCAGTACTTC
CASSPEGGDRGFEQYF
>TRBJ1-1|TRBV7-9|NA|NA
TGTGCCAGCACCCGGGAAGGGGAAGCTTTCTTT
CASTREGEAFF
>TRBJ1-3|TRBV6-6|few|NA
TGTGCCAGCAGCTACGCTAGGGTAAACACCATATATTTT
CASSYARVNTIYF
>TRBJ2-1|TRBV20-1|NA|NA
TGCAGTGCCATTGTTATGAAGCGGTTCTACAATGAGCAGTTCTTC
CSAIVMKRFYNEQFF
>TRBJ1-2|TRBV27|few|TRBD1
TGTGCCAGCACAACAGGGGGCGCGTTTGGCTACACCTTC
CASTTGGAFGYTF
>TRBJ1-1|TRBV2|few|NA
TGTGCCAGCAGTGGTACCGCTTCTAACACTGAAGCTTTCTTT
CASSGTASNTEAFF
>TRBJ2-3|TRBV20-1|NA|NA
TGCAGTGCTAGCGGGTGGGGGAGCACAGATACGCAGTATTTT
CSASGWGSTDTQYF
>TRBJ2-1|TRBV20-1|NA|TRBD2
TGCAGTGTCCAAAAAGGCCAACTAGCGGGGGGTAGCGAGCAGTTCTTC
CSVQKGQLAGGSEQFF
>TRBJ2-2|TRBV7-2|NA|TRBD2
TGTGCCAGCAGCCCTAAGGGGCTAGCGGGGTTGGTCGGGGAGCTGTTTTTT
CASSPKGLAGLVGELFF
>TRBJ2-5|TRBV29-1|NA|NA
TGCAGCGTTGTTTGGGGTCCTGGGGGAGAGACCCAGTACTTC
CSVVWGPGGETQYF
>TRBJ2-3|TRBV24-1|NA|NA
TGTGCCACCAGTGACATTTGGACGGGCACAGATACGCAGTATTTT
CATSDIWTGTDTQYF
>TRBJ2-6|TRBV7-9|few|NA
TGTGCCAGCAGCTCAGGCTCGGCCTCCTCTGGGGCCAACGTCCTGACTTTC
CASSSGSASSGANVLTF
>TRBJ2-7|TRBV3-1|NA|NA
TGTGCCAGCAGCCAAGACCGGGAACGGTCCTACGAGCAGTACTTC
CASSQDRERSYEQYF
>TRBJ2-3|TRBV5-1|NA|TRBD2
TGCGCCAGCAGCCCAGGACTAGCGGGGGGGCTAGGAGATACGCAGTATTTT
CASSPGLAGGLGDTQYF
>TRBJ1-1|TRBV5-1|NA|TRBD1
TGCGCCAGCAGCTTGGCGGACAGGGGGACTGAAGCTTTCTTT
CASSLADRGTEAFF
>TRBJ2-1|TRBV5-1|NA|TRBD2
TGCGCCAGCAGCTTGGGGGGACTAGCGGGAGTGAATCTGTTCAATGAGCAGTTCTTC
CASSLGGLAGVNLFNEQFF
>TRBJ2-3|TRBV4-1|NA|NA
TGCGCCAGCAGCCAAGATGGCGTCAGGACCAACACAGATACGCAGTATTTT
CASSQDGVRTNTDTQYF
>TRBJ2-2|TRBV5-5|NA|NA
TGTGCCACCCAAACAGGGGGGGTGTACACCGGGGAGCTGTTTTTT
CATQTGGVYTGELFF
>TRBJ2-2|TRBV20-1|few|NA
TGCAGTGCTAGAAGGGAGAACACCGGGGAGCTGTTTTTT
CSARRENTGELFF
>TRBJ2-2|TRBV10-3|NA|NA
TGTGCCATCAACACTGACGACACCGGGGAGCTGTTTTTT
CAINTDDTGELFF
>TRBJ2-7|TRBV9|few|NA
TGTGCCAGCAGCGAGGTCGGGGGGCTTTCCGAGCAGTACTTC
CASSEVGGLSEQYF
>TRBJ2-2|TRBV29-1|NA|NA
TGCAGCGTTGAAGGGTTGGATAGGACCGGGGAGCTGTTTTTT
CSVEGLDRTGELFF
>TRBJ1-5|TRBV12-3/TRBV12-4|few|NA
TGTGCCAGCAGTCCCCACAGGGAGGATCAGCCCCAGCATTTT
CASSPHREDQPQHF
>TRBJ1-2|TRBV20-1|many|TRBD1
TGCAGTGCTAACTCGGACAGGGACGACTATGGCTACACCTTC
CSANSDRDDYGYTF
>TRBJ2-1|TRBV14|NA|NA
TGTGCCAGCAGCCAAGCCCAAGGCTCCTACAATGAGCAGTTCTTC
CASSQAQGSYNEQFF
>TRBJ2-1|TRBV10-3|few|NA
TGTGCCATCAGGGACGGGCAGCTTAATGAGCAGTTCTTC
CAIRDGQLNEQFF
>TRBJ2-3|TRBV13|NA|TRBD2
TGTGCCAGCTGTTTAGGGCCCGGACTAGCGGGATCCACAGATACGCAGTATTTT
CASCLGPGLAGSTDTQYF
>TRBJ2-1|TRBV5-1|few|TRBD2
TGCGCCAGCGCCGGGACTAGCTCCTACAATGAGCAGTTCTTC
CASAGTSSYNEQFF
>TRBJ2-6|TRBV24-1|NA|NA
TGTGCCACCAGTGACTTGGACTGGACTGGGGCCAACGTCCTGACTTTC
CATSDLDWTGANVLTF
>TRBJ2-3|TRBV29-1|few|NA
TGCAGCGTTGACAGGGACGCAGATACGCAGTATTTT
CSVDRDADTQYF
>TRBJ1-3|TRBV20-1|few|NA
TGCAGTGCCGTTGGCCTCTCTGGAAACACCATATATTTT
CSAVGLSGNTIYF
>TRBJ2-7|TRBV20-1|NA|NA
TGCAGTGCTAGAGATTCGGCCAGGGCCTACGAGCAGTACTTC
CSARDSARAYEQYF
>TRBJ1-1|TRBV7-2|few|TRBD1
TGTGCCAGCAGCTTAAGGGGGACAGGGGATAACACTGAAGCTTTCTTT
CASSLRGTGDNTEAFF
>TRBJ1-2|TRBV20-1|few|TRBD1
TGCAGTGCTCATCCGGGACAGGGAAACTATGGCTACACCTTC
CSAHPGQGNYGYTF
>TRBJ1-2|TRBV12-3/TRBV12-4|few|NA
TGTGCCAGCAGTGCCAGTGACCTCGCTAACTATGGCTACACCTTC
CASSASDLANYGYTF
>TRBJ2-6|TRBV5-1|NA|NA
TGCGCCAGCAGCTTGGGACGGATGAGCTCTGGGGCCAACGTCCTGACTTTC
CASSLGRMSSGANVLTF
>TRBJ2-3|TRBV5-1|many|TRBD1
TGCGCCAGCAGCTTGGTGACAGGGCTAAGTACAGATACGCAGTATTTT
CASSLVTGLSTDTQYF